This passage covers 5 T cell receptor beta chains from one sample sequenced in a study of T cells after yellow fever vaccination. One entry per CDR3 protein results from TCRdb running MiXCR on the 5' RACE reads. The data contain hundreds of thousands of distinct CDR3 sequences, approximately 12% of them singletons. The source was PBMCs, collected on the day of the yellow fever booster vaccination. Receptors were obtained from a man aged 30 to 39 who received the YFV17D yellow fever vaccine.

This clonotype has more than one count but fewer than ten. The chain has TRBV29-1 and TRBJ2-5; either TRBD1 or TRBD2 may supply D (5 bases each). The V end was cut by 6 bases, the J end by 2 bases, with 13 bases between. The CDR3 loop spans 13 amino acids. Germline V gene data show CDR1 as SQVTM and CDR2 as ANQGSEA. CDR3 sequence reads: CSVGDQGQETQYF. The CDR3 nucleotides are TGCAGCGTGGGAGATCAGGGTCAAGAGACCCAGTACTTC.

This clonotype was seen a handful of times. CDR3 nucleotide sequence: TGTGCCAGCAGTTACTCTTTTTTCGGTGAGCAGTTCTTC. It yields the protein CASSYSFFGEQFF. The chain has TRBV6-2 or TRBV6-3 and TRBJ2-1, with D uncertain. This CDR3 contains 13 residues. The V gene lost 0 bases and the J gene lost 9 bases, with 9 bases spanning the gap. The germline V gene encodes CDR1 MNHEY and CDR2 SVGEGT.

This rearrangement joins TRBV25-1 to TRBJ2-1; D is ambiguous. Germline loops: CDR1 MGHDK, CDR2 SYGVNS. This CDR3 region has 15 residues. V lost 5 bases, J lost 5 bases, and 16 bases lay in between. CDR3 loop: CASSLSGWAHNEQFF. In DNA form, the CDR3 reads TGTGCCAGCAGTTTAAGTGGGTGGGCCCACAATGAGCAGTTCTTC.

The chain couples TRBV27 to TRBJ1-6; no reliable D call. Germline CDR1 is MNHEY and CDR2 is SMNVEV (reference sequence). V lost 6 bases and J lost 4, with 10 bases in between. The CDR3 contains 14 residues. Here the CDR3 reads CASRMTGYNSPLHF. The CDR3 DNA sequence: TGTGCCAGCAGAATGACGGGATATAATTCACCCCTCCACTTT.

This clonotype was counted a few times. V usage is TRBV4-2 and J usage is TRBJ2-2; tentative D call: TRBD1 (7 bases). The CDR3 contains 16 residues. V was shortened by 1 base and J by 6 bases, with 15 bases between the two germline ends. CDR1 and CDR2 (germline): LGHNA, YNFKEQ. CDR3 protein: CASSQGGTDGAGELFF. The CDR3 DNA follows: TGTGCCAGCAGCCAAGGCGGGACAGACGGGGCCGGGGAGCTGTTTTTT.